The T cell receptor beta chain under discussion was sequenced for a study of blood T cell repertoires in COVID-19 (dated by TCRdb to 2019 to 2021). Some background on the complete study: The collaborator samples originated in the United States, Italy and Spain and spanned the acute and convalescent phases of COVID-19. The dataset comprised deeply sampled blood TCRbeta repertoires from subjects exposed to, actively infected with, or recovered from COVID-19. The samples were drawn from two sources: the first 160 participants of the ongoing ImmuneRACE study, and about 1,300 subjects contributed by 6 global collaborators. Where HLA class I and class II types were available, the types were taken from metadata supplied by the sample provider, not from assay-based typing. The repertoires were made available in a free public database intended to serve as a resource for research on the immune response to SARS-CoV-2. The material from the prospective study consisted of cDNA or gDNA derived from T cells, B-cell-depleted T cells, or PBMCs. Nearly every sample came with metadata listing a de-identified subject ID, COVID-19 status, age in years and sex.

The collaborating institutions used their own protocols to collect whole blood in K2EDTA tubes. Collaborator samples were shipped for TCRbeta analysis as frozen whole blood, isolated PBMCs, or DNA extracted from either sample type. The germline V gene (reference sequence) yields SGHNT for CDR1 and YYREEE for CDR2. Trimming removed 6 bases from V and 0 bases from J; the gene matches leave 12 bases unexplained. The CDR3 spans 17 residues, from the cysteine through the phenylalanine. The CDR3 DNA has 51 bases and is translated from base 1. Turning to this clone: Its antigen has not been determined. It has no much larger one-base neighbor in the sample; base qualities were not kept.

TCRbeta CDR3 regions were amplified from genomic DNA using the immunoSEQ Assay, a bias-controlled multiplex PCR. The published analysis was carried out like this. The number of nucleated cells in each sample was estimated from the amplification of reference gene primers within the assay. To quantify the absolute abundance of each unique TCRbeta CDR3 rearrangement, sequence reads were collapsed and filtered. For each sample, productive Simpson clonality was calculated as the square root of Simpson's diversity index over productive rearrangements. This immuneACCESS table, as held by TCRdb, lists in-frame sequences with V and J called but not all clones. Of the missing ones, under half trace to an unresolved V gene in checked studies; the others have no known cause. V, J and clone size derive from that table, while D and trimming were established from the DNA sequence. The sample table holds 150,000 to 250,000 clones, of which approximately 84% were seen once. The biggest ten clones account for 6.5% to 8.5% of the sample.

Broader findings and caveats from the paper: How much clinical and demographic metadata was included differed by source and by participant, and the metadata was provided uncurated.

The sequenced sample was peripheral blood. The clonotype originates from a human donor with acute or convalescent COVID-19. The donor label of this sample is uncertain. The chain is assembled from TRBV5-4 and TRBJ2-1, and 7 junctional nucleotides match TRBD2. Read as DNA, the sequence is TGTGCCAGCACCGACCTGGGGGGGGAAAGCTCCTACAATGAGCAGTTCTTC. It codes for CASTDLGGESSYNEQFF.